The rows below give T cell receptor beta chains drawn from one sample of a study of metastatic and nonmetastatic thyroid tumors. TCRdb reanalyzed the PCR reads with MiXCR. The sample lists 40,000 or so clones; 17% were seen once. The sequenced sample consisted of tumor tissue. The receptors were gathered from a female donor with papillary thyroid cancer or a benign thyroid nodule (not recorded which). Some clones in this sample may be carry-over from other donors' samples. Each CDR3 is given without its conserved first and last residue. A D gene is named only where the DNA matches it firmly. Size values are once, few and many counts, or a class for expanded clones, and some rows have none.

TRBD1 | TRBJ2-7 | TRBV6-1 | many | ASRETGGEQY
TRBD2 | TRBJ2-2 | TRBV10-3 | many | AISLSLAGSTGELF
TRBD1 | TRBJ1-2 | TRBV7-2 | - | ASSQETGGGRGYT
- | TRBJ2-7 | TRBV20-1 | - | SARDPGSIYEQY
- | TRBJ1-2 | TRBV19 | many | ASRGLINYGYT
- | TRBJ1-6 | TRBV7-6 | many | ASSIRRDYNSPLH
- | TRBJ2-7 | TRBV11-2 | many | ASSLEIAEQY
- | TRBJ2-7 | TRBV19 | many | ASRGTAGEQY
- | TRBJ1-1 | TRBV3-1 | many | ASSLQDGVDEAF
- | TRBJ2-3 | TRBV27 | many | ASSLSVETAYRGTDTQY
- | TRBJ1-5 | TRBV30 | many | AWNRGGNQPQH
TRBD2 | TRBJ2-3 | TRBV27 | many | ASSPRKGGRSTDTQY
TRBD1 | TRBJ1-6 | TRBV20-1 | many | SARGRDRGSPLH
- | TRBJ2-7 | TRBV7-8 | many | ASSLLSGAYEQY
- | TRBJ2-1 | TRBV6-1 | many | ASSEALKSLEQF
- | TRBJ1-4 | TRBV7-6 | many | ASSLAPQGTSEKLF
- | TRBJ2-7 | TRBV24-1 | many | ATSDTPQGSARGEQY
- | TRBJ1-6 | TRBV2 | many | ASSAGAYNSPLH
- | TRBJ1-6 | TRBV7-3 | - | ASSLRGGQGSPLH
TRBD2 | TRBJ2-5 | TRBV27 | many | ASSLYPPTWGLAGGKQETQY
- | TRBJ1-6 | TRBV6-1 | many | ASRPDRWGQGSPLH
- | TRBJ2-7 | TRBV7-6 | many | ASSLAPGASEQY
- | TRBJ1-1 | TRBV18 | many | ASSPRVEGTEAF
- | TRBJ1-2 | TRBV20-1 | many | SARGTASNYGYT
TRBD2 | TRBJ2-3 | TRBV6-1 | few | ASSERSGGGADTQY
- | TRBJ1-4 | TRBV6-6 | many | ASSYGGQGNEKLF
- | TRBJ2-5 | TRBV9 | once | ASSAAEGVGETQY
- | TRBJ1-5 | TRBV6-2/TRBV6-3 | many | ASSLVDSNQPQH
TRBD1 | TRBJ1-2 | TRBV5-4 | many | ASRRDRGLYGYT
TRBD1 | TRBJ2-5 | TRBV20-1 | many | SARPTGWETQY
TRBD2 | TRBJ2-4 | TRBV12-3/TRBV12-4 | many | ASIPGLAAKNIQY
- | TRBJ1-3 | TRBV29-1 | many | SAEGFSGNTIY
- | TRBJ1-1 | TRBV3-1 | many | ASSQDSTTNTEAF
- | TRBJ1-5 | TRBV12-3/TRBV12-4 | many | ASSSRGQPQH
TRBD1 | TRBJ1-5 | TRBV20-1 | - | SDLTGQARSNQPQH
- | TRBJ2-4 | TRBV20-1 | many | SASDPNGIDIQY
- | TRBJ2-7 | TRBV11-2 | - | ANIPWNGGYEQY
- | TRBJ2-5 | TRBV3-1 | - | ASSRVRETQY
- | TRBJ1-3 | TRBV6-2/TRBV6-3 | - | ASSYPTLGSGNTIY
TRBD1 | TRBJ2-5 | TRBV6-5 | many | ASSYSGGTAGTQY
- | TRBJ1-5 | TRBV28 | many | ASSSRRQLYSNQPQH
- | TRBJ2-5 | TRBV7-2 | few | ASSLVQEAQTQY
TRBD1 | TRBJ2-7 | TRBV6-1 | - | ASRDRVDEQY
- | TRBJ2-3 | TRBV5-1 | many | ASSLSDTDTQY
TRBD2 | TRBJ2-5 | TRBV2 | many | ASSGPAGGTETQY
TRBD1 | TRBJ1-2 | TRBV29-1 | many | SDDRVEYGYT
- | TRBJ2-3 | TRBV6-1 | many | ASTNKGHGGDTQY